The 6 T cell receptor beta chains listed next were all sequenced from one sample in a study of blood T cell repertoires in COVID-19. TCRdb's copy holds only in-frame clones and misses some; the assay was immunoSEQ multiplex PCR. Altogether under 300,000 clones are present, around 87% being singletons, with the ten largest covering approximately 7.5%. Sequencing was performed on peripheral blood. These receptors all come from a man between 60 and 70 years old who had recovered from COVID-19.

As for this clone: The sample holds other DNA sequences that translate to the same CDR3. V is TRBV2 and J is TRBJ1-6; no reliable D call. The CDR3 has 14 amino acids. Between the trimmed V and J ends, which lost 3 bases and 6 bases, there was a span of 9 bases. Germline lookup yields CDR1 SNHLY and CDR2 FYNNEI. The CDR3 coding sequence is TGTGCCAGCAGTGAGGCGAGGGTTAATTCACCCCTCCACTTT. Encoded protein: CASSEARVNSPLHF.

The genes are TRBV5-1 and TRBJ1-1; D may be TRBD1 (6 bases). Germline V CDR1 and CDR2: SGHRS, YFSETQ. With 0 bases removed from V and 4 bases from J, the gap between germline ends came to 10 bases. The CDR3 totals 14 residues. CDR3 sequence reads: CASSLGRGSTEAFF. The CDR3 DNA reads TGCGCCAGCAGCTTGGGTAGGGGGAGCACTGAAGCTTTCTTT.

V gene TRBV11-2 combines with J gene TRBJ2-7, with a tentative D call TRBD2 (6 bases). The V gene lost 11 bases and the J gene lost 3 bases, with 14 bases spanning the gap. CDR3 length equals 12 residues. In germline, CDR1 is SGHAT, CDR2 FQNNGV. The CDR3 bases are TGTGCCGGCGGGCGGGGTCGCTACGAGCAGTACTTC. Amino acids: CAGGRGRYEQYF.

The CDR3 region has the DNA TGTGCCAGCAGCTTAGCGCTCCCCGGGGATTCACCCCTCCACTTT. Translating it yields CASSLALPGDSPLHF. The rearrangement uses TRBV7-6 and TRBJ1-6, with D unclear. The V end lost 0 bases, the J end lost 8 bases, and 11 bases lay between the germline ends. Germline V gene data show CDR1 as SGHVS and CDR2 as FNYEAQ. The CDR3 has 15 residues.

The chain joins TRBV5-1 to TRBJ2-3, with D possibly TRBD2 on 5 matching bases. The CDR3 has 17 amino acids. Germline CDR1 SGHRS, CDR2 YFSETQ. Trimming removed 0 bases at V and 3 bases at J, with 17 bases between. In DNA, the CDR3 is TGCGCCAGCAGCTTGGCTCGGGATTTGGGTGGGACAGATACGCAGTATTTT. Translating it yields CASSLARDLGGTDTQYF.

This CDR3 reads CSAGLAYEQYF. CDR3 nucleotides: TGCAGTGCCGGACTAGCCTACGAGCAGTACTTC. The V call is TRBV20-1, the J call TRBJ2-7; 7 nucleotides agree with TRBD2. The CDR3 covers 11 residues. V was pared by 6 bases and J by 2 bases, with 1 base of the junction left unmatched. Germline V gene data show CDR1 as DFQATT and CDR2 as SNEGSKA (reference sequence).